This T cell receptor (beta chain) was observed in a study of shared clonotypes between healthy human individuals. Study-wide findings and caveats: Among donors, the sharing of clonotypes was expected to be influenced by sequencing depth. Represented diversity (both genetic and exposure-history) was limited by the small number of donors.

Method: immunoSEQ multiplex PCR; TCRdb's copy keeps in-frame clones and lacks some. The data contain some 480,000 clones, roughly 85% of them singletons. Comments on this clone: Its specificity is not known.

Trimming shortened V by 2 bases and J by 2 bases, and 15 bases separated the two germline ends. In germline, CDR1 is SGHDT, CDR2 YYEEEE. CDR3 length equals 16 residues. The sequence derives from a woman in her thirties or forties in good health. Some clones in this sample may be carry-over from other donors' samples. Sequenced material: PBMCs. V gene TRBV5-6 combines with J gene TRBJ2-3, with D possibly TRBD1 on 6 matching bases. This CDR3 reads CASSFFGTQYTDTQYF. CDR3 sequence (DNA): TGTGCCAGCAGCTTCTTCGGGACACAATACACAGATACGCAGTATTTT.